These 24 T cell receptor beta chains were all obtained from the same sample, sequenced in a study of blood T cells in healthy people across ages. Then a second PCR, running roughly 7 to 11 cycles, was carried out with a sample-barcoded 5' primer and a J-beta primer mix. TCRdb passed the 5' RACE reads through MiXCR, listing each CDR3 protein once. The repertoire holds over a million distinct CDR3 sequences, with under 45% as singletons. Material: blood. These receptors came from a woman in her sixties in good health.

The rearrangement uses TRBV6-1 and TRBJ2-1; 12 bases fit TRBD1. V dropped 3 bases and J dropped 14; count of bases not matched to a gene: 17. In germline, CDR1 is MNHNS, CDR2 SASEGT. This CDR3 spans 17 amino acids. CDR3 DNA sequence: TGTGCCAGCAGTGATTCACTTAGGGACAGGGGGCCTTTACGTAAGTTCTTC. This codes for CASSDSLRDRGPLRKFF.

The chain recombines TRBV11-2 with TRBJ2-7; unclear D gene. This CDR3 has 12 residues. The V end lost 8 bases, the J end lost 1 base, and 9 bases lay between the germline ends. Germline values: CDR1 SGHAT, CDR2 FQNNGV. The CDR3 DNA reads TGTGCCAGCGAGCTGGATTCCTACGAGCAGTACTTC. Protein sequence: CASELDSYEQYF.

This clonotype was seen a few times. The gene calls are TRBV5-1 and TRBJ2-1, with TRBD2 identical over 11 bases. Germline V gene lookup returns CDR1 SGHRS and CDR2 YFSETQ. J was trimmed by 0 bases and V by 4 bases; bases with no gene match: 6. The CDR3 consists of 17 residues. Here the CDR3 DNA reads TGCGCCAGCAGCCCGGGGACTAGCGGCAACTCCTACAATGAGCAGTTCTTC. It specifies CASSPGTSGNSYNEQFF.

The chain is built from TRBV15 and TRBJ1-4; 7 bases are shared with TRBD1. Germline CDR1 LNHNV, CDR2 YYDKDF (reference sequence). This CDR3 comprises 16 residues. J was trimmed by 2 bases and V by 2 bases; bases with no gene match: 5. The CDR3, as DNA: TGTGCCACCAGCAGAAGGGACAGCGTTACTAATGAAAAACTGTTTTTT. Residues: CATSRRDSVTNEKLFF.

The chain is built from TRBV20-1 and TRBJ2-1, with D unresolved. V lost 7 bases and J 0 bases, leaving 10 bases between the germline ends. CDR1 and CDR2 from the germline V gene are DFQATT and SNEGSKA (reference sequence). This CDR3 contains 13 residues. CDR3 amino acids: CSGTFSSYNEQFF. The CDR3 DNA follows: TGCAGTGGGACGTTCAGCTCCTACAATGAGCAGTTCTTC.

The sample holds a few counts of this clonotype. The chain links TRBV7-3 to TRBJ2-6; possibly TRBD1 for D (5 bases). Germline V gene data show CDR1 as SGHTA and CDR2 as FQGTGA. The CDR3 has 19 residues. V lost 1 base and J lost 0, with 16 bases in between. CDR3 bases: TGTGCCAGCAGCTTAAGGGGCTTAGGGGCAAGCTCTGGGGCCAACGTCCTGACTTTC. Its protein product is CASSLRGLGASSGANVLTF.

In this sample, this clonotype turned up a few times. The rearrangement joins TRBV3-1 to TRBJ2-7; 8 bases are shared with TRBD2. The germline V gene has CDR1 LGHDT and CDR2 YNNKEL (reference sequence). This CDR3 is 15 amino acids long. Germline trimming cut 6 bases from V and 3 bases from J; bases unmatched to any gene: 10. The DNA for the CDR3 is TGTGCCAGCAGTCCTGGGGATAGCGGGATCTACGAGCAGTACTTC. Translated: CASSPGDSGIYEQYF.

This clonotype was counted between two and nine times. The V call is TRBV5-6, the J call TRBJ2-7, with 8 bases identical to TRBD2. The germline CDR1 and CDR2 sequences are SGHDT and YYEEEE. The V and J ends lost 4 bases and 5 bases, in that order; junction bases with no gene match: 8. The CDR3 consists of 14 residues. The CDR3 nucleotides are TGTGCCAGCAGCAGGAGCGGGAGCACTAACGAGCAGTACTTC. It translates to CASSRSGSTNEQYF.

The chain is built from TRBV28 and TRBJ2-5, with D perhaps matching TRBD2 (6 bases). The CDR3 contains 17 residues. With 6 bases removed from V and 4 bases from J, the gap between germline ends came to 24 bases. Germline CDR1 reads MDHEN; CDR2 reads SYDVKM. CDR3 sequence reads: CASSPWMGTGEGETQYF. The CDR3 DNA is TGTGCCAGCAGCCCTTGGATGGGCACGGGAGAAGGAGAGACCCAGTACTTC. The full variable domain, completed using reference TRBV28 and TRBJ2-5, is DVKVTQSSRYLVKRTGEKVFLECVQDMDHENMFWYRQDPGLGLRLIYFSYDVKMKEKGDIPEGYSVSREKKERFSLILESASTNQTSMYLCASSPWMGTGEGETQYFGPGTRLLVL.

This clonotype was observed many times. This chain joins TRBV10-3 and TRBJ2-7; 9 positions match TRBD1. The CDR3 is 14 residues long. V lost 8 bases and J lost 6; bases outside the gene matches: 11. The germline CDR1 and CDR2 sequences are ENHRY and SYGVKD. In DNA form, the CDR3 reads TGTGCCATCCGGACAGGGGCCCTTGTTGGCGAGCAGTACTTC. It encodes CAIRTGALVGEQYF.

This clonotype has only one observation. The rearrangement uses TRBV4-1 and TRBJ2-7; 9 bases map to TRBD2. The V gene end was trimmed by 3 bases and the J gene end by 2 bases; junction bases not matched to a gene: 2. The CDR3 runs 14 residues. CDR1 is MGHRA and CDR2 is YSYEKL in the germline V gene. CDR3 loop: CASSHAGGTYEQYF. CDR3 DNA sequence: TGCGCCAGCAGCCACGCGGGAGGGACCTACGAGCAGTACTTC.

About this clonotype itself: Since a much larger clone is just one base distant, this may be a read error. This rearrangement joins TRBV27 to TRBJ2-7, with 7 bases identical to TRBD2. The closer fit of TRBJ2-1 to the DNA end suggests the J call may be wrong. Germline-derived CDR1 and CDR2 are MNHEY and SMNVEV (reference sequence). This CDR3 contains 14 residues. CDR3 in DNA: TGTGCCAGCAGTTTAGGCGGGAGCTCTAGTGAGCAGTTCTTC. Translation gives CASSLGGSSSEQFF.

The chain employs TRBV2 and TRBJ2-3, with D maybe TRBD2 (5 bases). CDR1 SNHLY and CDR2 FYNNEI come from the germline V gene. Deletions cut 1 base from V and 2 bases from J, with 13 bases between. The CDR3 runs 16 residues. The CDR3 DNA is TGTGCCAGCAGTGAAGGAGGAGGAGGAACCACAGATACGCAGTATTTT. Translated, it gives CASSEGGGGTTDTQYF.

The chain is built from TRBV5-1 and TRBJ1-2; the match to TRBD1 covers 7 bases. The CDR3 spans 16 residues. With 4 bases clipped from V and 3 bases from J, the junction kept 12 bases outside the gene matches. Germline-derived CDR1 and CDR2 are SGHRS and YFSETQ. The CDR3 sequence is CASSPRQGHRDYGYTF. CDR3 coding DNA: TGCGCCAGCAGCCCAAGACAGGGCCATAGGGACTATGGCTACACCTTC.

As DNA, the CDR3 is TGCGCCAGCAGTGGGGTACAGCCCGGCAAAGCCAAAAACATTCAGTACTTC. It specifies CASSGVQPGKAKNIQYF. V gene TRBV10-2 combines with J gene TRBJ2-4; unclear D gene. The CDR3 spans 17 residues. The V gene's germline CDR1 is WSHSY and CDR2 SAAADI. V was shortened by 4 bases and J by 0 bases, with 16 bases between the two germline ends.

The chain carries TRBV5-4 and TRBJ2-3; no reliable D call. The germline CDR1 and CDR2 sequences are SGHNT and YYREEE (reference sequence). V lost 4 bases to trimming and J lost 2 bases, with 8 bases between them. The CDR3 sequence is 13 residues long. The CDR3 is CASSNPDTDTQYF. The CDR3 DNA sequence: TGTGCCAGCAGCAATCCGGACACAGATACGCAGTATTTT. The entire variable domain, with the rest obtained from reference TRBV5-4 and TRBJ2-3, is as follows: ETGVTQSPTHLIKTRGQQVTLRCSSQSGHNTVSWYQQALGQGPQFIFQYYREEENGRGNFPPRFSGLQFPNYSSELNVNALELDDSALYLCASSNPDTDTQYFGPGTRLTVL.

This chain joins TRBV20-1 and TRBJ2-4; weak D call: TRBD1 (5 bases). This CDR3 comprises 15 residues. The V end was cut by 0 bases, the J end by 8 bases, with 17 bases between. The germline CDR1 and CDR2 sequences are DFQATT and SNEGSKA (reference sequence). The CDR3 nucleotides read TGCAGTGCTAGAGACAGGGCCCCCCTATGGGACATTCAGTACTTC. Translation: CSARDRAPLWDIQYF.

The rearrangement links TRBV4-1 to TRBJ2-5; D gene unclear. Germline V gene sequence: CDR1 MGHRA, CDR2 YSYEKL. V lost 1 base and J 6 bases, leaving 12 bases between the germline ends. This CDR3 spans 14 amino acids. Here the CDR3 DNA reads TGCGCCAGCAGCCAAGTGACCAGTCAACAGACCCAGTACTTC. This gives the protein CASSQVTSQQTQYF.

This clonotype was detected once. DNA of the CDR3: TGCGCCAGCAGCCGGACCGGACAGGGTGCCTACGGGCAGTACTTC. Amino acids: CASSRTGQGAYGQYF. The V call is TRBV4-1, the J call TRBJ2-5, with TRBD1 identical over 8 bases. The CDR3 has 15 residues. V gave up 4 bases and J gave up 11 bases; unmatched junction bases: 15. Germline assignment: CDR1 MGHRA and CDR2 YSYEKL.

The table lists this clonotype with a few counts. The rearrangement links TRBV12-3 or TRBV12-4 to TRBJ1-3; tentative D call: TRBD1 (5 bases). The CDR3 covers 14 residues. V lost 2 bases and J lost 4, with 9 bases in between. CDR3 nucleotide sequence: TGTGCCAGCAGTTTAACAGGAGGAGGAAACACCATATATTTT. The encoded protein is CASSLTGGGNTIYF.

Only a few counts were recorded for this clonotype. The chain recombines TRBV28 with TRBJ2-1; 8 bases fit TRBD1. CDR3 length equals 13 residues. In germline, CDR1 is MDHEN, CDR2 SYDVKM. V gave up 4 bases and J gave up 11 bases; unmatched junction bases: 7. This chain's CDR3 is CASSSPGGFQQFF. In DNA, the CDR3 is TGTGCCAGCAGTTCGCCAGGGGGCTTTCAGCAGTTCTTC.

To note about this clonotype: A read error may be the cause here, since a much bigger clone is one base away. The chain links TRBV4-2 to TRBJ2-7, with TRBD2 as a possible D gene (5 bases). Trimming took 4 bases from V and 6 from J, leaving 10 bases between them. From germline, CDR1 is LGHNA and CDR2 YNFKEQ. This CDR3 comprises 12 residues. This CDR3 is CASSRVSGEQYF. In nucleotides, the CDR3 is TGTGCCAGCAGCCGAGTGAGCGGCGAGCAGTACTTC.

This clonotype has only a few counts. The chain joins TRBV25-1 to TRBJ2-5, with 7 bases lining up with TRBD1. Looked up from germline, CDR1 is MGHDK and CDR2 is SYGVNS. CDR3 length: 14 residues. V shed 1 base, J shed 5 bases, and the junction held 4 bases outside the gene matches. The CDR3 sequence: CASSESRGQETQYF. The CDR3 DNA reads TGTGCCAGCAGTGAATCGAGGGGGCAGGAGACCCAGTACTTC.

The count of this clonotype is one. An end of the junction differs from the germline gene, which may be a read error. The genes are TRBV27 and TRBJ2-3; 13 bases agree with TRBD2. CDR1 and CDR2 (germline): MNHEY, SMNVEV (reference sequence). The CDR3 spans 16 residues. The CDR3 region is CASSWGLAGSTDTRYF. CDR3 coding DNA: TGTGCCAGCAGTTGGGGACTAGCGGGGTCCACAGATACGCGGTATTTT.